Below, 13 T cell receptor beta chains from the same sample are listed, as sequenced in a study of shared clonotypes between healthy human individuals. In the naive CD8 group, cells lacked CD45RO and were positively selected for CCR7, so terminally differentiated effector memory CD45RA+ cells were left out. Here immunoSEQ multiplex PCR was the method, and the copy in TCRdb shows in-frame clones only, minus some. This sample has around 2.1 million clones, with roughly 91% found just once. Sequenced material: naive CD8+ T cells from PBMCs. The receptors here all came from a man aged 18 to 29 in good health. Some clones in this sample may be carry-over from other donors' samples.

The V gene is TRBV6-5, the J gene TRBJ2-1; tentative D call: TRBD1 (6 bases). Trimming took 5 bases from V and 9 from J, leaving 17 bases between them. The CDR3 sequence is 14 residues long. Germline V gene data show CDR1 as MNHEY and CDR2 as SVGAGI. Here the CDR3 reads CASSPRTAPGEQFF. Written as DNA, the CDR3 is TGTGCCAGCAGTCCCAGGACAGCTCCTGGTGAGCAGTTCTTC.

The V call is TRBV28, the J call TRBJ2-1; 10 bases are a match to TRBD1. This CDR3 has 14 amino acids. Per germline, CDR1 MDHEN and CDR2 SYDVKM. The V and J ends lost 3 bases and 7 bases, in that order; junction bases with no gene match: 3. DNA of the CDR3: TGTGCCAGCAGTTTGACAGGGGGCCGGAATGAGCAGTTCTTC. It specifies CASSLTGGRNEQFF.

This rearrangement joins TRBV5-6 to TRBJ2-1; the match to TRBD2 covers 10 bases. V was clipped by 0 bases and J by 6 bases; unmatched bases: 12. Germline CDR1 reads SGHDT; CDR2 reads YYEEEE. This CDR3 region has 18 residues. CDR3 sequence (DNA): TGTGCCAGCAGCTTGGGGACTAGCGGTCCCTGGGCAACCAATGAGCAGTTCTTC. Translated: CASSLGTSGPWATNEQFF.

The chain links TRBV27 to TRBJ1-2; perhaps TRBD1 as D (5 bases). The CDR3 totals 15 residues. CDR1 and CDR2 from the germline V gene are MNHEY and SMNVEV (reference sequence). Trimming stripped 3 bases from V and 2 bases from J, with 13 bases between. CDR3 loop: CASSFSPTANYGYTF. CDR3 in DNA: TGTGCCAGCAGTTTTTCCCCGACAGCCAACTATGGCTACACCTTC.

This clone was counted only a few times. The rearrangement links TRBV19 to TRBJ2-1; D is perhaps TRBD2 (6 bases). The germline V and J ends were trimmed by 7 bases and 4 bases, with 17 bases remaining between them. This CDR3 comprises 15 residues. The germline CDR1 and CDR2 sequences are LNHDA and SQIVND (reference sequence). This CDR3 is CASTDPRGLYNEQFF. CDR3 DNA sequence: TGTGCCAGTACCGACCCCCGGGGGTTGTACAATGAGCAGTTCTTC.

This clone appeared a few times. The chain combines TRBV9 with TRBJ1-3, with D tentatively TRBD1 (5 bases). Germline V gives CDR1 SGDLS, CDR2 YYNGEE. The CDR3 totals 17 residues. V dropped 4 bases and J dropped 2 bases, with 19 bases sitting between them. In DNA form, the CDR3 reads TGTGCCAGCAGCCTCTACGGGACGGCAGTTGCTGGAAACACCATATATTTT. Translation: CASSLYGTAVAGNTIYF.

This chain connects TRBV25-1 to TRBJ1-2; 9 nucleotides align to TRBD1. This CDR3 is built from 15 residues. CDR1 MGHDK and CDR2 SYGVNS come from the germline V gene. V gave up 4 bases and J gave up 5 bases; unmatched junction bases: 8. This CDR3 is CASSGATGGRYGYTF. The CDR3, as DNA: TGTGCCAGCAGTGGCGCGACAGGGGGACGTTATGGCTACACCTTC.

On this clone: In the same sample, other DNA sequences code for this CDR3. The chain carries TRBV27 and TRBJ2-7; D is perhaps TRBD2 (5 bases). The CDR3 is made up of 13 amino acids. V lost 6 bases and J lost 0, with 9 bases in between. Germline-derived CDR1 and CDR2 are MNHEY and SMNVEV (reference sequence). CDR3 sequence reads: CASSPRVSYEQYF. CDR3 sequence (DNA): TGTGCCAGCAGCCCGCGGGTCTCCTACGAGCAGTACTTC.

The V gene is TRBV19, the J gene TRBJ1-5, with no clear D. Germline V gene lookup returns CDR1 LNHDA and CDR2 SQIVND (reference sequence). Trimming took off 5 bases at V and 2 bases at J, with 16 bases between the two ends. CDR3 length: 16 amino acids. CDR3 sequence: CASSARGVMGNQPQHF. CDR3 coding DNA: TGTGCCAGTAGTGCTCGAGGAGTGATGGGCAATCAGCCCCAGCATTTT.

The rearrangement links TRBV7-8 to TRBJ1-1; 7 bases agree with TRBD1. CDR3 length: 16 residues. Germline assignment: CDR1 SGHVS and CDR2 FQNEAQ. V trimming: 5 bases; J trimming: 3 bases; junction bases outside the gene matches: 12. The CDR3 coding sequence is TGTGCCAGCAGCCCAGGGGGTTGGGGTGGTGACACTGAAGCTTTCTTT. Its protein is CASSPGGWGGDTEAFF.

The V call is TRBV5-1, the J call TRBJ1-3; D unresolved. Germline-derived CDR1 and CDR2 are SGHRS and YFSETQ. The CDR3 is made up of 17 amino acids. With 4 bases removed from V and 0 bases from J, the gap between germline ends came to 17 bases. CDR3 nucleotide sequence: TGCGCCAGCAGCCAACGACGGAGGGATAGCTCTGGAAACACCATATATTTT. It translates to CASSQRRRDSSGNTIYF. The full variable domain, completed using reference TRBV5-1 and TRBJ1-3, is KAGVTQTPRYLIKTRGQQVTLSCSPISGHRSVSWYQQTPGQGLQFLFEYFSETQRNKGNFPGRFSGRQFSNSRSEMNVSTLELGDSALYLCASSQRRRDSSGNTIYFGEGSWLTVV.

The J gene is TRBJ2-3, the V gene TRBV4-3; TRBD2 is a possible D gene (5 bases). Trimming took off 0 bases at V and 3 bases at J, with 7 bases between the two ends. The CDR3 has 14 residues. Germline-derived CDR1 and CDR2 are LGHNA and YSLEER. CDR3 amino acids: CASSQEERTDTQYF. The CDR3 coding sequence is TGCGCCAGCAGCCAAGAGGAGCGGACAGATACGCAGTATTTT.

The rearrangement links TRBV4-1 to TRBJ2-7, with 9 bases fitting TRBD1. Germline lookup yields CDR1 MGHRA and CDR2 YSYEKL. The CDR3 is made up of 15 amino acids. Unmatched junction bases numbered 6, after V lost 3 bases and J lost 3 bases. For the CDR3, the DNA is TGCGCCAGCAGCCAGACAGGGGGTGGATTCTACGAGCAGTACTTC. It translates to CASSQTGGGFYEQYF.